This T cell receptor beta chain was observed in a study of blood T cells in healthy people across ages. Then a second PCR, running roughly 7 to 11 cycles, was carried out with a sample-barcoded 5' primer and a J-beta primer mix. One entry per CDR3 protein, called by TCRdb with MiXCR from the 5' RACE reads. The repertoire includes roughly 700,000 distinct CDR3 sequences, more than 40% of them detected once, and around a third sits in the top ten. Trimming took 8 bases from V and 3 from J; bases not matched to a gene: 3. Germline V gene data show CDR1 as GTSNPN and CDR2 as SVGIG (reference sequence). The CDR3 length is 12 residues.

The sample comprised blood. The clonotype originates from an older woman in good health. V usage is TRBV30 and J usage is TRBJ2-2, with 7 bases matching TRBD1. The CDR3 nucleotides are TGTGCCCATACAGGGGACACCGGGGAGCTGTTTTTT. Translating gives CAHTGDTGELFF.